Listed here is a single T cell receptor beta chain. The treatment here: oral pan-JAK inhibitor, 5-10 mg twice daily. With 3 bases removed from V and 0 bases from J, the gap between germline ends came to 9 bases. Germline V lookup: CDR1 SGHVS, CDR2 FNYEAQ. The CDR3 spans 14 residues. The data were taken from a study of CD8+ T cells in alopecia areata. The sequencing template was cDNA reverse transcribed from extracted RNA. The assay was immunoSEQ multiplex PCR, and TCRdb's table has in-frame clones only and misses some. The repertoire holds 150,000 to 200,000 clones, with roughly 58% as singletons. This TCR was sampled from a human donor with alopecia areata. Sample: CD4+ T cells sorted from blood, taken at approximately week 60, from a patient treated with tofacitinib. The genes are TRBV7-6 and TRBJ2-7; either TRBD1 or TRBD2 may supply D (5 bases each). CDR3 sequence (DNA): TGTGCCAGCAGCTTCGGGGCCTCCTCCTACGAGCAGTACTTC. Translation: CASSFGASSYEQYF.